The 17 T cell receptor beta chains below all came from one sample that was sequenced in a study of graft-versus-host responses after intestinal transplantation. Data came from immunoSEQ multiplex PCR; TCRdb stores just in-frame clones and leaves some out. Here the sample spans roughly 64,000 clones, 90% being singletons. No antigen has been assigned to these receptors. The source material was unstimulated CD8+ T cells sorted from spleen or lymph node cells, sampled before transplant. The origin of the receptors is a human donor who was the organ donor for an intestinal transplant.

The chain is built from TRBV7-2 and TRBJ1-2; 7 bases are a match to TRBD1. Trimming cost V 5 bases and J 5 bases; bases outside gene matches: 11. Germline V gives CDR1 SGHTA, CDR2 FQGNSA. The CDR3 runs to 15 residues. The CDR3 reads CASSPNQGVLYGYTF. The CDR3 DNA is TGTGCCAGCAGCCCGAATCAGGGGGTCCTATATGGCTACACCTTC.

The chain recombines TRBV9 with TRBJ2-7; D is unresolved. Trimming took off 0 bases at V and 0 bases at J, with 4 bases between the two ends. This CDR3 region has 13 residues. Germline CDR1 reads SGDLS; CDR2 reads YYNGEE. The CDR3 loop is CASSVGLSYEQYF. The CDR3 DNA reads TGTGCCAGCAGCGTAGGGCTCTCCTACGAGCAGTACTTC.

This chain links TRBV9 with TRBJ2-7, with D possibly being TRBD2 (7 bases). V was shortened by 7 bases and J by 2 bases, with 13 bases between the two germline ends. This CDR3 is 13 amino acids long. Germline V CDR1 and CDR2: SGDLS, YYNGEE. CDR3: CASGGGSTYEQYF. CDR3 nucleotides: TGTGCCAGCGGGGGGGGCAGCACCTACGAGCAGTACTTC. Combining the CDR3 with reference TRBV9 and TRBJ2-7 gives the whole variable domain DSGVTQTPKHLITATGQRVTLRCSPRSGDLSVYWYQQSLDQGLQFLIQYYNGEERAKGNILERFSAQQFPDLHSELNLSSLELGDSALYFCASGGGSTYEQYFGPGTRLTVT.

There are a few counts of this clone. The chain carries TRBV19 and TRBJ1-1, with D tentatively TRBD1 (6 bases). V shed 6 bases and J shed 4 bases, with 12 bases lying between them. This CDR3 is built from 13 residues. Germline V gives CDR1 LNHDA, CDR2 SQIVND (reference sequence). Here the CDR3 reads CASRTGAATEAFF. In DNA, the CDR3 is TGTGCCAGTAGGACAGGAGCGGCCACTGAAGCTTTCTTT.

The genes are TRBV19 and TRBJ2-5; D remains ambiguous. The CDR3 contains 13 residues. V lost 3 bases, J lost 4 bases, and 9 bases lay in between. In germline, CDR1 is LNHDA, CDR2 SQIVND (reference sequence). CDR3 coding DNA: TGTGCCAGTAGTATTACGGCAGGAGAGACCCAGTACTTC. This gives the protein CASSITAGETQYF.

The chain carries TRBV29-1 and TRBJ2-7; 9 bases are a match to TRBD2. This CDR3 is built from 12 residues. Germline CDR1 SQVTM, CDR2 ANQGSEA. The DNA for the CDR3 is TGCACCAACCAAGCGGGAGGTTACGAGCAGTACTTC. This translates into CTNQAGGYEQYF.

The J gene is TRBJ1-2, the V gene TRBV6-1, with 7 nucleotides matching TRBD1. The CDR3 extends over 15 amino acids. Germline V gene lookup returns CDR1 MNHNS and CDR2 SASEGT. The J segment lost 6 bases and the V segment lost 5 bases, leaving 12 bases of the junction unmatched. CDR3 DNA: TGTGCCAGCAGTCCGTTCAAAGGGGGCGTTCATGGCTACACCTTC. Translation: CASSPFKGGVHGYTF.

This clone was seen a few times. The CDR3 here is CASSAPLRGGSGNTIYF. As DNA, the CDR3 is TGTGCCAGCAGCGCCCCACTTCGGGGGGGCTCTGGAAACACCATATATTTT. V gene TRBV9 combines with J gene TRBJ1-3; D is perhaps TRBD1 (5 bases). V lost 3 bases and J 0 bases, leaving 16 bases between the germline ends. The CDR3 length is 17 residues. Germline V gene sequence: CDR1 SGDLS, CDR2 YYNGEE.

The chain couples TRBV7-6 to TRBJ2-2; the match to TRBD2 covers 11 bases. The CDR3 length is 19 residues. J lost 6 bases, V lost 3 bases, and 15 bases had no gene match. Germline V CDR1 and CDR2: SGHVS, FNYEAQ. The CDR3 loop reads CASSLSLRSSGRRAGELFF. The CDR3 nucleotides are TGTGCCAGCAGCTTGAGCCTTAGGTCTAGCGGGAGGCGCGCCGGGGAGCTGTTTTTT. Together with reference TRBV7-6 and TRBJ2-2, the CDR3 gives the full variable domain: GAGVSQSPRYKVTKRGQDVALRCDPISGHVSLYWYRQALGQGPEFLTYFNYEAQQDKSGLPNDRFSAERPEGSISTLTIQRTEQRDSAMYRCASSLSLRSSGRRAGELFFGEGSRLTVL.

The sample holds one count of this clone. The chain couples TRBV9 to TRBJ2-1, with a tentative D call TRBD2 (7 bases). The germline V and J ends were trimmed by 1 base and 7 bases, with 18 bases remaining between them. Germline CDR1 is SGDLS and CDR2 is YYNGEE. CDR3 length: 16 residues. The CDR3 reads CASSVLSSGGGNEQFF. CDR3 nucleotide sequence: TGTGCCAGCAGCGTACTGTCTAGCGGAGGGGGGAATGAGCAGTTCTTC.

In its sample, this clone was seen once. CDR3 protein: CASSLLFPGQQETQYF. The CDR3 bases are TGCGCCAGCAGCTTACTCTTTCCGGGACAGCAAGAGACCCAGTACTTC. V is TRBV4-1 and J is TRBJ2-5; the match to TRBD1 covers 7 bases. CDR1 and CDR2 (germline): MGHRA, YSYEKL. The CDR3 loop spans 16 amino acids. Trimming removed 5 bases from V and 2 bases from J; junction bases left unmatched: 11.

The chain is built from TRBV2 and TRBJ2-1; D uncertain. V lost 5 bases and J lost 4, with 12 bases in between. The germline gives CDR1 SNHLY, CDR2 FYNNEI. This CDR3 contains 14 residues. The CDR3 region is CASSPSQVYNEQFF. The CDR3 nucleotides read TGTGCCAGCAGTCCGTCGCAGGTATACAATGAGCAGTTCTTC.

A word on this clone: This specimen includes other DNA sequences encoding the same CDR3. The rearrangement links TRBV19 to TRBJ2-7, with 10 bases matching TRBD1. The CDR3 runs to 14 residues. With V trimmed by 3 bases and J by 2 bases, 1 base remained unmatched. The germline CDR1 and CDR2 sequences are LNHDA and SQIVND (reference sequence). CDR3: CASSMGQGPYEQYF. In DNA, the CDR3 is TGTGCCAGTAGTATGGGACAGGGGCCCTACGAGCAGTACTTC.

The chain employs TRBV4-3 and TRBJ2-2; 10 bases align to TRBD2. J lost 1 base, V lost 1 base, and 0 bases had no gene match. The CDR3 runs to 16 residues. The germline CDR1 and CDR2 sequences are LGHNA and YSLEER. CDR3 region: CASSQGTSGNTGELFF. CDR3 DNA: TGCGCCAGCAGCCAAGGGACTAGCGGGAACACCGGGGAGCTGTTTTTT.

This clone was seen only once. The rearrangement uses TRBV5-1 and TRBJ2-7, with D possibly being TRBD2 (6 bases). CDR3 length: 14 residues. Trimming took off 4 bases at V and 2 bases at J, with 13 bases between the two ends. CDR1 is SGHRS, CDR2 YFSETQ, per germline. In nucleotides, the CDR3 is TGCGCCAGCAGCATGGGAGGACTTACCTACGAGCAGTACTTC. Amino acid sequence: CASSMGGLTYEQYF.

The chain employs TRBV7-8 and TRBJ2-4; unclear D gene. CDR1 is SGHVS and CDR2 is FQNEAQ in the germline V gene. This CDR3 spans 15 amino acids. V lost 5 bases, J lost 7 bases, and 18 bases lay in between. For the CDR3, the DNA is TGTGCCAGCAGCCACCGCACTCCACCGCATAACATTCAGTACTTC. The encoded protein is CASSHRTPPHNIQYF.

In this sample, this clone turned up once. The chain couples TRBV10-3 to TRBJ2-1; TRBD2 agrees at 7 bases. The CDR3 is made up of 14 amino acids. J was trimmed by 4 bases and V by 7 bases; bases with no gene match: 7. Germline assignment: CDR1 ENHRY and CDR2 SYGVKD. DNA of the CDR3: TGTGCCATCAAAGAGGCTAGCGGATACAATGAGCAGTTCTTC. It translates to CAIKEASGYNEQFF.